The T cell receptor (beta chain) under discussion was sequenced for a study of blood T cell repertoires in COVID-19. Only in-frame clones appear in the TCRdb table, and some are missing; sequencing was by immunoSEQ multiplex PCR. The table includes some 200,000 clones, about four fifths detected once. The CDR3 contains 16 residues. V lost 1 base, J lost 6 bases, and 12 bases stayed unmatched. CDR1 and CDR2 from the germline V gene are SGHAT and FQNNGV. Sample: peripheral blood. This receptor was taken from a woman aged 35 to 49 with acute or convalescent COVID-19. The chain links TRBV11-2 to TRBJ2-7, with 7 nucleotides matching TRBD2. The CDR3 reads CASSLGRLGGRREQYF. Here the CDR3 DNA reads TGTGCCAGCAGCTTAGGCCGATTGGGAGGGCGTCGCGAGCAGTACTTC.